This T cell receptor (beta chain) was retrieved from a study of T cells after yellow fever vaccination. General study results and limits: A limited proportion of clonotypes was detected within both the CD4 and CD8 compartments. Abundant clonotypes from the bulk population could contaminate FACS-sorted repertoires.

TCRdb recomputed calls from the 5' RACE reads with MiXCR, one row per CDR3 protein. This sample has some 260,000 distinct CDR3 sequences, with about 5.2% found just once. Germline CDR1 and CDR2: SGDLS and YYNGEE. This CDR3 spans 13 amino acids. V lost 3 bases to trimming and J lost 7 bases; unmatched junction nucleotides: 4. Notes on this clonotype: The antigen is undetermined.

This chain joins TRBV9 and TRBJ2-4, with 7 nucleotides matching TRBD1. This specimen was CD4+ T cells sorted from PBMCs, taken on the day of the yellow fever booster vaccination. This TCR came from a man younger than 35 who received the YFV17D yellow fever vaccine. Written as DNA, the CDR3 is TGTGCCAGCAGCGCCTACAGGGGTAACATTCAGTACTTC. It encodes CASSAYRGNIQYF.